This paragraph covers one TCR beta chain sequence. Original data processing: Reference gene primer amplification gave estimated nucleated cell counts. Here immunoSEQ multiplex PCR was the method, and the copy in TCRdb shows in-frame clones only, minus some. V, J and clone size derive from that table, while D and trimming were established from the DNA sequence. This table holds a few hundred thousand clones, around 92% found once. This sample was taken from a study of blood T cell repertoires in COVID-19. Turning to the study itself: The United States, Italy and Spain provided the acute and convalescent COVID-19 samples. T cells, B-cell-depleted T cells, or PBMCs supplied cDNA or gDNA.

V trimming: 3 bases; J trimming: 5 bases; junction bases outside the gene matches: 3. CDR1 is KGHDR, CDR2 SFDVKD, per germline. The CDR3 consists of 16 residues. Followed over time, Seattle patients had been enrolled while infection was active. The clonotype originates from a person between 18 and 30 years old with COVID-19, enrolled during active disease. The sample was peripheral blood. V usage is TRBV24-1 and J usage is TRBJ2-1, with 13 bases identical to TRBD2. Here the CDR3 DNA reads TGTGCCACCAGTGATGGGACTAGCGGGATCAACAATGAGCAGTTCTTC. It codes for CATSDGTSGINNEQFF.